This TCR beta chain was identified during a study of blood T cell repertoires in COVID-19. The CDR3 is 13 amino acids. With V trimmed by 9 bases and J by 4 bases, 7 bases remained unmatched. Germline V gene data show CDR1 as LNHDA and CDR2 as SQIVND (reference sequence). Generated by immunoSEQ multiplex PCR, the TCRdb table keeps only in-frame clones and is missing some. The repertoire consists of approximately 220,000 clones, with roughly 80% occurring once and the leading ten covering about 3.8%. The sample consisted of PBMCs or T cells enriched from blood (not recorded which). The sequence came from a woman aged 40-49 years who had been exposed to COVID-19. The chain uses TRBV19 and TRBJ1-1; the match to TRBD1 covers 8 bases. The CDR3 sequence: CASTQGAFTEAFF. CDR3 coding DNA: TGTGCCAGCACCCAGGGGGCGTTCACTGAAGCTTTCTTT.